This TCR beta chain was documented in a study of blood T cell repertoires in COVID-19. Study summary: Acute and convalescent COVID-19 samples came from the United States, Italy and Spain. The cDNA or gDNA used as material had been derived from T cells, B-cell-depleted T cells, or PBMCs.

As handled by the study authors: The assay estimated nucleated cells by amplifying reference gene primers. TCRdb's table, derived via immunoSEQ multiplex PCR, lists solely in-frame clones and lacks some. D and trimming come from the DNA, and the V and J calls and clone size come from that table. The data contain around 60,000 clones, 70% to 75% of them singletons. The trim removed 8 bases at V and 1 base at J, leaving 6 bases unmatched. The CDR3 consists of 14 residues. The V gene's germline CDR1 is MNHEY and CDR2 SVGAGI. The specimen was peripheral blood. This receptor was taken from a woman in her fifties or sixties with active or convalescent COVID-19. The chain joins TRBV6-5 to TRBJ2-3; 7 nucleotides line up with TRBD1. The CDR3 region has the DNA TGTGCCAGCTTCCGAGGACAGGGCACAGATACGCAGTATTTT. It is translated as CASFRGQGTDTQYF.